The 5 T cell receptor beta chains below were found in one sample sequenced in a study of blood T cell repertoires in COVID-19 (dated by TCRdb to between 2020 and 2021). The library relied on the immunoSEQ multiplex PCR assay. TCRdb provides this immuneACCESS table in a form limited to in-frame rearrangements. Some clones are lacking; in checked studies, under half of them reflect an unresolved V gene, and why the rest are absent is not known. Present in this sample are about 200,000 clones, roughly 84% of which were seen just once. Together, the top ten hold 6.5% to 9.5% of the sample. Sequenced input: PBMCs or T cells enriched from blood (not recorded which). All receptors derive from a man in his forties or fifties who had recovered from COVID-19.

The chain couples TRBV13 to TRBJ2-7; perhaps TRBD1 as D (6 bases). CDR1 and CDR2 (germline): PRHDT, FYEKMQ (reference sequence). V was clipped by 2 bases and J by 6 bases, with 14 bases between them. The CDR3 consists of 14 residues. The CDR3 reads CASSLSGGGFEQYF. Here the CDR3 DNA reads TGTGCCAGCAGCTTATCTGGGGGCGGGTTCGAGCAGTACTTC.

V is TRBV5-1 and J is TRBJ1-5, with unresolved D. The CDR3 is 13 residues long. Deletions cut 4 bases from V and 7 bases from J, with 12 bases between. CDR1 and CDR2 (germline): SGHRS, YFSETQ. CDR3 nucleotides: TGCGCCAGCAGCCTCGGAGTAGGCCAGCCCCAGCATTTT. As protein: CASSLGVGQPQHF.

The chain combines TRBV11-2 with TRBJ1-5; the D is unclear. The ends were cut back, 0 bases at V and 7 bases at J, with 7 bases in the middle. The CDR3 runs to 13 residues. CDR1 is SGHAT, CDR2 FQNNGV, per germline. The CDR3 reads CASSLDTLQPQHF. CDR3 nucleotides: TGTGCCAGCAGCTTAGATACTTTACAGCCCCAGCATTTT.

This clone was found a few times. This sequence joins TRBV6-5 and TRBJ1-1; no firm D call. Germline CDR1 reads MNHEY; CDR2 reads SVGAGI. The CDR3 length is 14 residues. V was trimmed by 7 bases and J by 2 bases, leaving 14 bases between them. In DNA, the CDR3 is TGTGCCAGCACCTTGGGCCTCATAAACACTGAAGCTTTCTTT. It yields the protein CASTLGLINTEAFF.

The rearrangement uses TRBV28 and TRBJ1-1, with D unclear. CDR1 and CDR2 from the germline V gene are MDHEN and SYDVKM. CDR3 length equals 12 residues. Trimming took off 7 bases at V and 4 bases at J, with 10 bases between the two ends. This chain's CDR3 is CASTPAGTEAFF. The CDR3 bases are TGTGCCAGCACTCCGGCGGGCACTGAAGCTTTCTTT.